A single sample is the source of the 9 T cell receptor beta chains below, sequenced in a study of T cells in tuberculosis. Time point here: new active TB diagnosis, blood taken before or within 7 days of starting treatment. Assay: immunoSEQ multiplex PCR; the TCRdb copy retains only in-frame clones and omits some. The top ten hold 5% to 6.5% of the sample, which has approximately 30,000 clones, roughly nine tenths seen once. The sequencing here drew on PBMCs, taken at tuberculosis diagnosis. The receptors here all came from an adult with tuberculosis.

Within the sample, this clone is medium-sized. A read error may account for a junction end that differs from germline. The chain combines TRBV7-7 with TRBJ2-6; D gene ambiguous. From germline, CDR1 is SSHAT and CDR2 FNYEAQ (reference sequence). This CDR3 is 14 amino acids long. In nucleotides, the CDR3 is TGTGCTAGCAGCCCGCGTCCTGGGGCCAACGTCCTGACTTTC. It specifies CASSPRPGANVLTF.

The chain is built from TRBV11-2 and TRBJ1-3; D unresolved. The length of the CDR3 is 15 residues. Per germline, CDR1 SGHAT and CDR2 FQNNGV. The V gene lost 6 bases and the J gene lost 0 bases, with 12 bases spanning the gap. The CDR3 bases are TGTGCCAGCAGTTCAACGGAGAACTCTGGAAACACCATATATTTT. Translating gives CASSSTENSGNTIYF.

In DNA, the CDR3 is TGTGCCAGTAGCCCGGGGGGGCTCTATGGCTACACCTTC. This sequence encodes CASSPGGLYGYTF. This chain connects TRBV19 to TRBJ1-2; a possible D gene is TRBD1 (6 bases). The CDR3 is 13 amino acids. V was trimmed by 6 bases and J by 4 bases, leaving 12 bases between them. Germline CDR1 and CDR2: LNHDA and SQIVND (reference sequence).

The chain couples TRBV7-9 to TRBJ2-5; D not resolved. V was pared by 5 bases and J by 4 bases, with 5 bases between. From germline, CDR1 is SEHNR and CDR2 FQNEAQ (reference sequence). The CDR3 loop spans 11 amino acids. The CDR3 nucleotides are TGTGCCAGCAGCGTCGGAGAGACCCAGTACTTC. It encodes CASSVGETQYF.

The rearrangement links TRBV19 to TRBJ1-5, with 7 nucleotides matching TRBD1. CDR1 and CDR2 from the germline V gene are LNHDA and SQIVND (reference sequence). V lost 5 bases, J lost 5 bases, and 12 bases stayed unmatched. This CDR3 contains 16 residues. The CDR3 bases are TGTGCCAGTAGTCCAGACCAAGGGGGCAATGATCAGCCCCAGCATTTT. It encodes CASSPDQGGNDQPQHF.

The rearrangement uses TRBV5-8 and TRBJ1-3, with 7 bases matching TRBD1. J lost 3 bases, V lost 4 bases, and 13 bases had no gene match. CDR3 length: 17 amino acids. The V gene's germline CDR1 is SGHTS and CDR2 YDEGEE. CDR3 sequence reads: CASSQPPGQHNGNTIYF. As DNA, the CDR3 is TGTGCCAGCAGCCAACCCCCGGGACAGCACAATGGAAACACCATATATTTT.

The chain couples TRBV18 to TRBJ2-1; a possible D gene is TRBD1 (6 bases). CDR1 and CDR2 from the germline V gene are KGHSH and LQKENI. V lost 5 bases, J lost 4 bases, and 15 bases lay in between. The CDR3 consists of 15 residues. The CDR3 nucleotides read TGTGCCAGCTCAGCCCTGGGGACATATTACAATGAGCAGTTCTTC. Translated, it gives CASSALGTYYNEQFF.

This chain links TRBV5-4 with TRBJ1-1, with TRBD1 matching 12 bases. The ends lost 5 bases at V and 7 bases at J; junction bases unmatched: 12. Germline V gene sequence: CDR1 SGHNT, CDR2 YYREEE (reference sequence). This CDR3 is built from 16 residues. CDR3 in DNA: TGTGCCAGCAGGTCCGGGACAGGGGGCGGAGTAGGTGAAGCTTTCTTT. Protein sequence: CASRSGTGGGVGEAFF.

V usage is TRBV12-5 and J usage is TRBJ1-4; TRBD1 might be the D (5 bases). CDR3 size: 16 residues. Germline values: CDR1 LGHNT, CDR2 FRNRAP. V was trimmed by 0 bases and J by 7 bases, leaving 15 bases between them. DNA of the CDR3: TGTGCTAGTGGTTTGGTAAATGTTCCGGGGGTTGAAAAACTGTTTTTT. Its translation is CASGLVNVPGVEKLFF.